Below, one TCR beta chain is given with its context. These data come from a study of blood T cell repertoires in COVID-19. Turning to the study itself: T cells, B-cell-depleted T cells, or PBMCs provided the cDNA or gDNA that served as material.

Repertoires were generated with immunoSEQ multiplex PCR, while TCRdb's copy carries only in-frame clones and drops some. Of over 150,000 clones listed, 70% to 90% are singletons. The CDR3 is 14 residues long. The V gene lost 2 bases and the J gene lost 2 bases, with 10 bases spanning the gap. CDR1 is MNHNS, CDR2 SASEGT, per germline. Sequenced input: peripheral blood. The sequence derives from a man aged 45-65 years with active or convalescent COVID-19. The J gene is TRBJ2-7, the V gene TRBV6-1, with a tentative D call TRBD2 (5 bases). CDR3 sequence: CASSERTVPYEQYF. The CDR3, as DNA: TGTGCCAGCAGTGAAAGGACTGTTCCCTACGAGCAGTACTTC.